This T cell receptor beta chain emerged from a study of T cell repertoires in cytomegalovirus infection. On the study more broadly: Based on public TCR beta signatures, there were indications of CMV infection and of a matching HLA type.

Broader study findings: The ex vivo response showed dominance by HLA-C-restricted CMV-specific TCR beta clonotypes. Of the TCR beta families, the public ones yielded a cumulative frequency that identified carriers of CMV plus the relevant HLA.

TCRdb recomputed calls from the reads with MiXCR, one row per CDR3 protein. The sample has roughly 300,000 distinct CDR3 sequences, around a tenth seen once. The CDR3 runs 13 residues. Trimming cost V 2 bases and J 5 bases, with 9 bases left between them. Germline lookup yields CDR1 SGHTA and CDR2 FQGNSA. This clonotype came up many times. Antigen: not known. This sequence joins TRBV7-2 and TRBJ1-1; D possibly corresponds to TRBD1 (5 bases). The sequence was collected from a human donor in good health (CMV status not recorded). Some clones in this sample may be carry-over from other donors' samples. Specimen: PBMCs. The CDR3 DNA is TGTGCCAGCAGCTTATACGGGGGAACTGAAGCTTTCTTT. This sequence encodes CASSLYGGTEAFF.